The 17 T cell receptor beta chains listed next were all sequenced from one sample in a study of T cell responses to AZD1222 COVID-19 vaccine. Assay: immunoSEQ multiplex PCR; the TCRdb copy retains only in-frame clones and omits some. The sample carries about 93,000 clones, about 86% recorded once. Sequencing was performed on peripheral blood, taken on day 0 of AZD1222 vaccination. The receptors stem from an adult in good health.

This clone turned up a few times. V and J are TRBV6-5 and TRBJ1-5; possibly TRBD1 for D (5 bases). CDR3 size: 15 residues. Germline assignment: CDR1 MNHEY and CDR2 SVGAGI. V was clipped by 7 bases and J by 1 base, with 14 bases between them. The DNA for the CDR3 is TGTGCCAGCAAATTAGGGGTTTTCAGCAATCAGCCCCAGCATTTT. Its translation is CASKLGVFSNQPQHF.

The CDR3 protein is CASSTGWGSNQPQHF. The CDR3, as DNA: TGTGCCAGTAGTACAGGTTGGGGTAGCAATCAGCCCCAGCATTTT. The V gene is TRBV19, the J gene TRBJ1-5; D is ambiguous. V was clipped by 4 bases and J by 0 bases, with 10 bases between them. The CDR3 length is 15 residues. Per the germline V gene, CDR1 is LNHDA and CDR2 is SQIVND (reference sequence).

The chain couples TRBV7-9 to TRBJ1-2; D is unclear. There are 15 residues in the CDR3. V was trimmed by 1 base and J by 7 bases, leaving 16 bases between them. CDR1 is SEHNR and CDR2 is FQNEAQ in the germline V gene (reference sequence). Here the CDR3 reads CASSLGGRREGGYTF. CDR3 coding DNA: TGTGCCAGCAGCTTAGGAGGCCGAAGGGAGGGTGGCTACACCTTC.

Only one count was recorded for this clone. The chain employs TRBV6-5 and TRBJ1-2; 9 nucleotides align to TRBD1. Germline V gives CDR1 MNHEY, CDR2 SVGAGI. Trimming took 5 bases from V and 2 from J; bases not matched to a gene: 3. The CDR3 consists of 14 residues. CDR3 nucleotide sequence: TGTGCCAGCAGTCAGACAGGGGGAAACTATGGCTACACCTTC. This codes for CASSQTGGNYGYTF.

The gene calls are TRBV29-1 and TRBJ1-1, with a tentative D call TRBD1 (5 bases). In germline, CDR1 is SQVTM, CDR2 ANQGSEA. The CDR3 totals 14 residues. Trimming took off 0 bases at V and 1 base at J, with 9 bases between the two ends. For the CDR3, the DNA is TGCAGCGTTGAAGATGGGGGTTCGAACACTGAAGCTTTCTTT. As protein: CSVEDGGSNTEAFF.

The CDR3 loop is CASSYQSFSNQPQHF. The CDR3 region has the DNA TGTGCCAGCAGCTACCAGTCCTTCTCCAATCAGCCCCAGCATTTT. The V gene is TRBV7-2, the J gene TRBJ1-5, with D uncertain. The V end lost 4 bases, the J end lost 3 bases, and 13 bases lay between the germline ends. The CDR3 is made up of 15 amino acids. In germline, CDR1 is SGHTA, CDR2 FQGNSA. The full variable domain, completed using reference TRBV7-2 and TRBJ1-5, is GAGVSQSPSNKVTEKGKDVELRCDPISGHTALYWYRQSLGQGLEFLIYFQGNSAPDKSGLPSDRFSAERTGGSVSTLTIQRTQQEDSAVYLCASSYQSFSNQPQHFGDGTRLSIL.

About this clone itself: At one of its ends the junction is not consistent with the germline gene, which may arise from a read error. The V gene is TRBV6-1, the J gene TRBJ2-1, with D perhaps matching TRBD1 (6 bases). The CDR3 runs to 14 residues. Germline lookup yields CDR1 MNHNS and CDR2 SASEGT. The CDR3 is CASREDRSDNEQFF. The DNA of the CDR3 is TGTGCCAGCAGAGAAGACAGGTCCGACAATGAGCAGTTCTTC.

This clone is medium-sized in the sample. In DNA form, the CDR3 reads TGTGCCAGCAGTACCCCTTATTGGGGGGCCGATGAGCAGTTCTTC. Its protein product is CASSTPYWGADEQFF. The V and J genes are TRBV6-6 and TRBJ2-1; either TRBD1 or TRBD2 may supply D (6 bases each). Trimming cost V 5 bases and J 8 bases, with 19 bases left between them. This CDR3 spans 15 amino acids. Germline loops: CDR1 MNHNY, CDR2 SVGAGI (reference sequence).

The chain carries TRBV5-1 and TRBJ2-1, with a weak D call TRBD2 (5 bases). V lost 5 bases, J lost 7 bases, and 13 bases lay in between. This CDR3 is built from 13 residues. Germline V gives CDR1 SGHRS, CDR2 YFSETQ. CDR3 DNA sequence: TGCGCCAGCAGAGTAGGACTCTCAAATGAGCAGTTCTTC. This sequence encodes CASRVGLSNEQFF.

V and J are TRBV11-3 and TRBJ1-5; the D is unclear. V lost 3 bases to trimming and J lost 0 bases, with 12 bases between them. CDR1 is SGHNT and CDR2 is YENEEA in the germline V gene. This CDR3 comprises 16 residues. The DNA for the CDR3 is TGTGCCAGCAGCTTTTGGTCCCCGTTTAGCAATCAGCCCCAGCATTTT. Amino acids: CASSFWSPFSNQPQHF.

This sequence joins TRBV4-2 and TRBJ2-7; 13 nucleotides match TRBD2. The V gene end was trimmed by 4 bases and the J gene end by 3 bases; junction bases not matched to a gene: 12. Germline CDR1 LGHNA, CDR2 YNFKEQ. The CDR3 contains 18 residues. The CDR3 bases are TGTGCCAGCAGCCCTTACCCCGTGACTAGCGGGGGGCTCTACGAGCAGTACTTC. It is translated as CASSPYPVTSGGLYEQYF.

This clone was picked up one time. This chain joins TRBV7-9 and TRBJ1-2; D call uncertain. Germline V gives CDR1 SEHNR, CDR2 FQNEAQ (reference sequence). V lost 1 base, J lost 6 bases, and 6 bases lay in between. The CDR3 spans 12 residues. The CDR3 DNA reads TGTGCCAGCAGCTTAGGAGGGAATGGCTACACCTTC. Its translation: CASSLGGNGYTF. Variable domain in full (rest from reference TRBV7-9 and TRBJ1-2): DTGVSQNPRHKITKRGQNVTFRCDPISEHNRLYWYRQTLGQGPEFLTYFQNEAQLEKSRLLSDRFSAERPKGSFSTLEIQRTEQGDSAMYLCASSLGGNGYTFGSGTRLTVV.

This chain connects TRBV5-1 to TRBJ1-2; D perhaps matches TRBD1 (6 bases). This CDR3 spans 12 amino acids. Trimming pared 4 bases from V and 4 bases from J, leaving 8 bases between. CDR1 and CDR2 (germline): SGHRS, YFSETQ. CDR3 nucleotide sequence: TGCGCCAGCAGCGAGGACAGCTATGGCTACACCTTC. Translation: CASSEDSYGYTF.

This chain links TRBV3-1 (or the pseudogene TRBV3-2) with TRBJ2-2; D is possibly TRBD2 (7 bases). With 1 base removed from V and 6 bases from J, the gap between germline ends came to 18 bases. Germline CDR1 reads LGHDT; CDR2 reads YNNKEL (reference sequence). The CDR3 length is 17 residues. The CDR3 region has the DNA TGTGCCAGCAGCCAAGTGGGGGGGGCACAGGGATCCGGGGAGCTGTTTTTT. Protein sequence: CASSQVGGAQGSGELFF.

V is TRBV11-2 and J is TRBJ1-2, with 7 bases that match TRBD1. The V and J ends lost 11 bases and 2 bases, in that order; junction bases with no gene match: 8. The germline gives CDR1 SGHAT, CDR2 FQNNGV. The CDR3 runs to 13 residues. The CDR3 coding sequence is TGTGCCGTGTACAGGGGAATAAACTATGGCTACACCTTC. Translation gives CAVYRGINYGYTF. The variable domain in full, with the rest retrieved from reference TRBV11-2 and TRBJ1-2, is EAGVAQSPRYKIIEKRQSVAFWCNPISGHATLYWYQQILGQGPKLLIQFQNNGVVDDSQLPKDRFSAERLKGVDSTLKIQPAKLEDSAVYLCAVYRGINYGYTFGSGTRLTVV.

This chain links TRBV7-9 with TRBJ1-3; no firm D call. Germline V lookup: CDR1 SEHNR, CDR2 FQNEAQ (reference sequence). The V end was cut by 2 bases, the J end by 4 bases, with 3 bases between. The CDR3 sequence is 12 residues long. The DNA for the CDR3 is TGTGCCAGCAGCTTACAGGGAAACACCATATATTTT. As protein: CASSLQGNTIYF.

V is TRBV19 and J is TRBJ1-5; no clear D gene. The V end was cut by 4 bases, the J end by 9 bases, with 19 bases between. Germline lookup yields CDR1 LNHDA and CDR2 SQIVND (reference sequence). This CDR3 comprises 15 residues. This chain's CDR3 is CASSNTYDPGWPQHF. CDR3 in DNA: TGTGCCAGTAGTAACACCTACGACCCGGGATGGCCCCAGCATTTT.